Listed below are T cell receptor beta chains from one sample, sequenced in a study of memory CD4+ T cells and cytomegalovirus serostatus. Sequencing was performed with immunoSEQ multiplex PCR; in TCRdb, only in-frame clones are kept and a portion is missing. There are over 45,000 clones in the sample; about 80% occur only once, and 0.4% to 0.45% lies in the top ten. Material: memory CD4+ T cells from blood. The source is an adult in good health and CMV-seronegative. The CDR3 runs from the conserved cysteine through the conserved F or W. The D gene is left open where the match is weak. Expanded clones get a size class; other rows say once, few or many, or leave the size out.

CDR3 protein: CASSLEGGGPSTDTQYF; CDR3 DNA: TGTGCCAGCAGCTTAGAAGGCGGGGGTCCCTCCACAGATACGCAGTATTTT; V gene: TRBV7-3; CDR3 length: 17; clone size: NA; J gene: TRBJ2-3; D gene: TRBD2
CDR3 protein: CASSLGQERDEQYF; CDR3 DNA: TGTGCCAGCAGCTTGGGACAGGAACGTGACGAGCAGTACTTC; V gene: TRBV5-6; CDR3 length: 14; clone size: NA; J gene: TRBJ2-7; D gene: NA
CDR3 protein: CASSGRGARSYNEQFF; CDR3 DNA: TGTGCCAGCAGCGGGAGGGGGGCGAGAAGCTACAATGAGCAGTTCTTC; V gene: TRBV11-2; CDR3 length: 16; clone size: once; J gene: TRBJ2-1; D gene: NA
CDR3 protein: CASSQPSLNTEAFF; CDR3 DNA: TGCGCCAGCAGTCAACCCTCATTGAACACTGAAGCTTTCTTT; V gene: TRBV23-1; CDR3 length: 14; clone size: NA; J gene: TRBJ1-1; D gene: NA
CDR3 protein: CASRGMRDSEQFF; CDR3 DNA: TGTGCCAGTAGAGGGATGCGGGACTCCGAGCAGTTCTTC; V gene: TRBV19; CDR3 length: 13; clone size: NA; J gene: TRBJ2-1; D gene: NA
CDR3 protein: CASSTSGTDTQYF; CDR3 DNA: TGCGCCAGCAGCACGTCTGGCACAGATACGCAGTATTTT; V gene: TRBV5-1; CDR3 length: 13; clone size: NA; J gene: TRBJ2-3; D gene: NA
CDR3 protein: CASSFLAGTGPYEQYF; CDR3 DNA: TGTGCCAGCAGCTTCCTGGCCGGGACAGGGCCTTACGAGCAGTACTTC; V gene: TRBV5-4; CDR3 length: 16; clone size: NA; J gene: TRBJ2-7; D gene: TRBD1
CDR3 protein: CASSPRVGDTYEQYF; CDR3 DNA: TGTGCCAGCAGCCCCAGGGTAGGTGACACCTACGAGCAGTACTTC; V gene: TRBV2; CDR3 length: 15; clone size: NA; J gene: TRBJ2-7; D gene: NA
CDR3 protein: CASSDRGGTNEKLFF; CDR3 DNA: TGTGCCAGCAGCGACAGGGGTGGGACTAATGAAAAACTGTTTTTT; V gene: TRBV5-8; CDR3 length: 15; clone size: NA; J gene: TRBJ1-4; D gene: TRBD1
CDR3 protein: CASGLEPNTEAFF; CDR3 DNA: TGTGCTAGTGGTTTGGAACCGAACACTGAAGCTTTCTTT; V gene: TRBV12-5; CDR3 length: 13; clone size: few; J gene: TRBJ1-1; D gene: NA
CDR3 protein: CAISESRQGPNYGYTF; CDR3 DNA: TGTGCCATCAGTGAGTCACGACAGGGCCCTAACTATGGCTACACCTTC; V gene: TRBV10-3; CDR3 length: 16; clone size: NA; J gene: TRBJ1-2; D gene: TRBD1
CDR3 protein: CAISRDSNYGYTF; CDR3 DNA: TGTGCCATCAGTAGGGACAGCAACTATGGCTACACCTTC; V gene: TRBV10-3; CDR3 length: 13; clone size: NA; J gene: TRBJ1-2; D gene: TRBD1
CDR3 protein: CASSLGTGGQPQHF; CDR3 DNA: TGTGCCAGCAGCTTGGGAACAGGTGGTCAGCCCCAGCATTTT; V gene: TRBV5-8; CDR3 length: 14; clone size: NA; J gene: TRBJ1-5; D gene: NA
CDR3 protein: CASSEALVGSGNTIYF; CDR3 DNA: TGTGCCAGCAGTGAAGCGCTGGTGGGCTCTGGAAACACCATATATTTT; V gene: TRBV6-1; CDR3 length: 16; clone size: NA; J gene: TRBJ1-3; D gene: NA
CDR3 protein: CASSELVRGPNTGELFF; CDR3 DNA: TGTGCCAGCAGCGAATTGGTTCGGGGGCCAAACACCGGGGAGCTGTTTTTT; V gene: TRBV5-6; CDR3 length: 17; clone size: NA; J gene: TRBJ2-2; D gene: NA
CDR3 protein: CATGTEADTQYF; CDR3 DNA: TGTGCCACGGGGACTGAGGCAGATACGCAGTATTTT; V gene: TRBV10-3; CDR3 length: 12; clone size: NA; J gene: TRBJ2-3; D gene: NA
CDR3 protein: CASSSLTSGGGETQYF; CDR3 DNA: TGTGCCAGCAGTTCCCTAACTAGCGGGGGGGGAGAGACCCAGTACTTC; V gene: TRBV6-5; CDR3 length: 16; clone size: NA; J gene: TRBJ2-5; D gene: TRBD2
CDR3 protein: CASSVGPQETQYF; CDR3 DNA: TGTGCCAGCAGCGTAGGCCCCCAAGAGACCCAGTACTTC; V gene: TRBV9; CDR3 length: 13; clone size: NA; J gene: TRBJ2-5; D gene: NA
CDR3 protein: CASSPGRRETQYF; CDR3 DNA: TGTGCCAGCAGCCCCGGGCGGCGCGAGACCCAGTACTTC; V gene: TRBV7-8; CDR3 length: 13; clone size: NA; J gene: TRBJ2-5; D gene: NA
CDR3 protein: CAISAGTASYEQYF; CDR3 DNA: TGTGCCATCAGTGCCGGGACGGCATCCTACGAGCAGTACTTC; V gene: TRBV10-3; CDR3 length: 14; clone size: NA; J gene: TRBJ2-7; D gene: NA
CDR3 protein: CASSLGTDSNSPLHF; CDR3 DNA: TGTGCCAGCAGCTTAGGGACAGACAGTAATTCACCCCTCCACTTT; V gene: TRBV7-9; CDR3 length: 15; clone size: NA; J gene: TRBJ1-6; D gene: NA
CDR3 protein: CASSMVGGGEQYF; CDR3 DNA: TGTGCCAGTAGTATGGTCGGAGGAGGCGAGCAGTACTTC; V gene: TRBV19; CDR3 length: 13; clone size: NA; J gene: TRBJ2-7; D gene: NA
CDR3 protein: CASQSGGAGNQPQHF; CDR3 DNA: TGTGCCAGCCAATCGGGGGGGGCCGGCAATCAGCCCCAGCATTTT; V gene: TRBV4-2; CDR3 length: 15; clone size: NA; J gene: TRBJ1-5; D gene: NA
CDR3 protein: CASSHQMVRETQYF; CDR3 DNA: TGTGCCAGCAGCCACCAGATGGTCCGGGAGACCCAGTACTTC; V gene: TRBV14; CDR3 length: 14; clone size: NA; J gene: TRBJ2-5; D gene: NA
CDR3 protein: CASSFQGGAFF; CDR3 DNA: TGTGCCAGCTCCTTCCAAGGGGGGGCTTTCTTT; V gene: TRBV6-1; CDR3 length: 11; clone size: NA; J gene: TRBJ1-1; D gene: NA
CDR3 protein: CASSLLTGPTGELFF; CDR3 DNA: TGTGCCAGCAGCTTGCTGACAGGCCCCACCGGGGAGCTGTTTTTT; V gene: TRBV7-9; CDR3 length: 15; clone size: NA; J gene: TRBJ2-2; D gene: NA